Listed below are T cell receptor beta chains from one sample, sequenced in a study of cytomegalovirus exposure and HLA in healthy donors. Profiling relied on immunoSEQ multiplex PCR, and the TCRdb table lists in-frame clones only, not all of them. The sample has about 160,000 clones, and its top ten clones hold approximately 2%. Sequencing used PBMCs. These receptors originate from a young man in good health and CMV-seronegative. Both conserved end residues are part of each CDR3. The D gene is left open where the match is weak.

j_call,d_call,v_call,cdr3_nt,cdr3_aa
TRBJ1-5,-,TRBV10-3,TGTGCCATCAGCCCGCAGGGTGGGGTGAGCAATCAGCCCCAGCATTTT,CAISPQGGVSNQPQHF
TRBJ2-3,-,TRBV7-2,TGTGCCAGCAGTTTTCGACAGGGCACAGATACGCAGTATTTT,CASSFRQGTDTQYF
TRBJ2-1,TRBD2,TRBV11-3,TGTGCCAGCAGCTCCGGGGCCATCTTGCTAGCGGGAGGGCTGTACAATGAGCAGTTCTTC,CASSSGAILLAGGLYNEQFF
TRBJ2-3,TRBD2,TRBV2,TGTGCCAGCAGGGAGACTAGCTCTAGCACAGATACGCAGTATTTT,CASRETSSSTDTQYF
TRBJ2-1,-,TRBV6-1,TGTGCCAGCAGTGTTCTTGGGCCAAGCAATGAGCAGTTCTTC,CASSVLGPSNEQFF
TRBJ2-5,TRBD2,TRBV5-4,TGTGCCAGCAGCACCCCGGGGGGGGAGACCCAGTACTTC,CASSTPGGETQYF
TRBJ2-1,-,TRBV5-1,TGCGCCAGCAGCTTGGCCCCGGGTGTGGGCTCCTACAATGAGCAGTTCTTC,CASSLAPGVGSYNEQFF
TRBJ1-1,TRBD1,TRBV6-5,TGTGCCAGCAGCCTCAGGGGGACTGAAGCTTTCTTT,CASSLRGTEAFF
TRBJ2-2,TRBD1,TRBV5-1,TGCGCCAGCAGCCAGGACAGGGCGAACACCGGGGAGCTGTTTTTT,CASSQDRANTGELFF
TRBJ2-2,-,TRBV6-5,TGTGCCAGCAGACCCCCCGGGGGCGGGGAGCTGTTTTTT,CASRPPGGGELFF